What follows describes a single TCR beta chain. The antigen is undetermined. The data originate from a study of cytomegalovirus exposure and HLA in healthy donors. Germline CDR1 is SGHRS and CDR2 is YFSETQ. The CDR3 loop spans 15 amino acids. V dropped 0 bases and J dropped 0 bases, with 9 bases sitting between them. Study-level results: Researchers left out some V segments, among them TRBV6-2 and TRBV6-3, as indistinguishable. The only immune exposure information that was available was CMV serostatus. Several of the most significant clusters were apparently associated with common viral pathogens in a later analysis. When analyzed later, a missense DCLRE1C variant was found to be linked to TCR beta V- and J-gene trimming.

It was with 60 Vbeta and 13 Jbeta primers that the PCR ran. Libraries were prepared by immunoSEQ multiplex PCR; TCRdb keeps only in-frame clonotypes and omits some of them. The data show 80,000 to 130,000 clones, with 79% seen just once and over 4% held by the top ten. Sample: PBMCs. V is TRBV5-1 and J is TRBJ2-5; possible D gene TRBD2, 6 bases. This clonotype was obtained from a female donor in good health and CMV-seropositive. CDR3 protein: CASSLEGRNQETQYF. In DNA, the CDR3 is TGCGCCAGCAGCTTGGAAGGGAGGAACCAAGAGACCCAGTACTTC.